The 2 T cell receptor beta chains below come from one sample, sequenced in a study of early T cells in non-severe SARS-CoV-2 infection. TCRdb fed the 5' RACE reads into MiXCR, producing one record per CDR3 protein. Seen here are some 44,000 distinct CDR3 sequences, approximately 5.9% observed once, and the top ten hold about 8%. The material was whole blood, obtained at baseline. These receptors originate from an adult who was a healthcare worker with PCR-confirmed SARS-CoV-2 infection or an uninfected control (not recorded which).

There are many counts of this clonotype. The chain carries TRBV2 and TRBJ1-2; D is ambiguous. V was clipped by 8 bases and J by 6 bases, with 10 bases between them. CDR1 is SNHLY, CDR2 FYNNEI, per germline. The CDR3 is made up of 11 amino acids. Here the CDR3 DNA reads TGTGCCAGCCCGGGAAGCCATGGCTACACCTTC. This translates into CASPGSHGYTF.

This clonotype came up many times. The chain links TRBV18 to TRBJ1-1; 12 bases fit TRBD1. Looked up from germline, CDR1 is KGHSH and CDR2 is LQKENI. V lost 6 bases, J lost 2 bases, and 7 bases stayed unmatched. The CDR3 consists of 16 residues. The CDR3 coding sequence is TGTGCCAGCTCGCCCCTCGGGACAGGGGGCAACACTGAAGCTTTCTTT. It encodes CASSPLGTGGNTEAFF.